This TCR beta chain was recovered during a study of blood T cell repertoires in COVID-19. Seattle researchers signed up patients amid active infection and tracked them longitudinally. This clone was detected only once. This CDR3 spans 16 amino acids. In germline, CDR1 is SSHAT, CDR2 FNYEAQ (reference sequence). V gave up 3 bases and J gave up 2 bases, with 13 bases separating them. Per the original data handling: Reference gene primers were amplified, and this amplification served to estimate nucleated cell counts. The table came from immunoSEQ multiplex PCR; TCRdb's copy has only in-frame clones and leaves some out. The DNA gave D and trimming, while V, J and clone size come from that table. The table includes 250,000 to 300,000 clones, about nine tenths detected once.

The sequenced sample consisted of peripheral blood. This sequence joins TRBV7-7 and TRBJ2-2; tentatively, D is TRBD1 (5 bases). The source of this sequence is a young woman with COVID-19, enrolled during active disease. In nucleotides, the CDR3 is TGTGCCAGCAGCTTGGCCCCAGGGCTAAACACCGGGGAGCTGTTTTTT. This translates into CASSLAPGLNTGELFF.